Given below is one T cell receptor (beta chain) in context. The antigen remains unidentified. These data come from a study of CD8 T cells in Susac syndrome. This CDR3 is 13 amino acids long. Trimming removed 4 bases from V and 4 bases from J, with 10 bases in between. Germline V CDR1 and CDR2: SNHLY, FYNNEI. Overall study findings and caveats: Regarding the TCR sequencing and HLA analysis, the study admitted that a relatively small number of individuals were involved.

The study sequenced TCR beta in blood CD8+ and CD4+ T cells. Included as multiple sclerosis controls were treatment-naive patients who had stable or active relapsing-remitting disease. Reverse transcription of roughly 0.5 to 1 ug RNA used random hexamers. The authors amplified TCR beta CDR3 across 54 Vbeta and 13 Jbeta using immunoSEQ multiplex PCR. TCRdb reprocessed the immunoSEQ multiplex PCR reads via MiXCR and lists one record per CDR3 protein. Altogether fewer than 200,000 distinct CDR3 sequences are present, about 95% being singletons, with the ten largest covering about 0.15%. This chain connects TRBV2 to TRBJ1-2; D not certain. The sample taken for sequencing was CD8+ T cells from PBMCs. The sequence was obtained from a human donor with multiple sclerosis. CDR3 bases: TGTGCCAGCAGTGCAACAGCGACCTATGGCTACACCTTC. This sequence encodes CASSATATYGYTF.